This record concerns one T cell receptor beta chain sequence. The target antigen is unknown. The entry originates in a study of radiation and T cells in renal cell carcinoma. In the study overall: Nephrectomy followed 15 Gy stereotactic body radiation by 4 weeks. Regarding the study as a whole: Top tumor clonotypes rose in blood 2 weeks post-radiation, then contracted.

Time point: blood 2 weeks post-SBRT. Stated treatment: 15 Gy SBRT to primary tumor, nephrectomy 4 weeks later. This renal cell carcinoma was of the clear cell type. Germline V lookup: CDR1 LGHNA, CDR2 YSLEER. This CDR3 is 15 amino acids long. The V end lost 1 base, the J end lost 4 bases, and 13 bases lay between the germline ends. The repertoire was sequenced with immunoSEQ multiplex PCR; TCRdb's copy has only in-frame clones and lacks some. The sample includes some 150,000 clones, roughly 89% of them seen just once. The clonotype originates from a woman aged 45-65 years with renal cell carcinoma. The V gene is TRBV4-3, the J gene TRBJ2-5, with a tentative D call TRBD2 (5 bases). The input for sequencing was blood, taken from a patient whose treatment included radiotherapy and nephrectomy. The CDR3 protein is CASSQAGVLGETQYF. The CDR3, as DNA: TGCGCCAGCAGCCAAGCCGGGGTATTAGGAGAGACCCAGTACTTC.